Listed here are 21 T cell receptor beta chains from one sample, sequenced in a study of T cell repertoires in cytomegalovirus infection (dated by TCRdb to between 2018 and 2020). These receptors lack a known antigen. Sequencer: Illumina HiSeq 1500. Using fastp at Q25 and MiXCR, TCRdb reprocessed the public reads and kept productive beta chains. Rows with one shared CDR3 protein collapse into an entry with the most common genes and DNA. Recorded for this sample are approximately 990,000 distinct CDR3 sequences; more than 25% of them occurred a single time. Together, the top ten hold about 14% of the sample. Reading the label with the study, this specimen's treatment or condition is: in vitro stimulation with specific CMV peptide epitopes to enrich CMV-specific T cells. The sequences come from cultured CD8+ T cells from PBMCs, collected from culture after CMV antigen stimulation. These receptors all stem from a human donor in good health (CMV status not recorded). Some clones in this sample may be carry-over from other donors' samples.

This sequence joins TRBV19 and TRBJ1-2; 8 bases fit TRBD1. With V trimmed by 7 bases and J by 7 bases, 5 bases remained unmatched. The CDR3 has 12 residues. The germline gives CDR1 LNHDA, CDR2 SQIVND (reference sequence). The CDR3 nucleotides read TGTGCCAGTATTGGGACAGGAGGTGGCTACACCTTC. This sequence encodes CASIGTGGGYTF.

Here the CDR3 DNA reads TGTGCCAGCAGCCAAGATCCCCCGGACGCTTCTAACTATGGCTACACCTTC. Translating gives CASSQDPPDASNYGYTF. The gene calls are TRBV4-2 and TRBJ1-2; D not certain. Per germline, CDR1 LGHNA and CDR2 YNFKEQ. Deletions cut 0 bases from V and 0 bases from J, with 14 bases between. CDR3 length equals 17 residues.

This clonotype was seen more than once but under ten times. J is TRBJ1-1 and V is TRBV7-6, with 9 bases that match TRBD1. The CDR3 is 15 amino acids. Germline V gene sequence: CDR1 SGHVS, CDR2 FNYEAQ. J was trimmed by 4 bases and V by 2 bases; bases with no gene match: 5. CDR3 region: CASSLRTGEGTEAFF. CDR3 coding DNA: TGTGCCAGCAGCTTAAGGACAGGGGAAGGCACTGAAGCTTTCTTT.

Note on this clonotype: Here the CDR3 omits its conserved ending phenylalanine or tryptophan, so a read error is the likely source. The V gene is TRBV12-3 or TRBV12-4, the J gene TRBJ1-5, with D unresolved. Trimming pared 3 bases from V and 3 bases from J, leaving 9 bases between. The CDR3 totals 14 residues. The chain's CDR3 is CASSFAQSNQPQHS. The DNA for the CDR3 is TGTGCCAGCAGTTTTGCCCAGTCCAATCAGCCCCAGCATTCT.

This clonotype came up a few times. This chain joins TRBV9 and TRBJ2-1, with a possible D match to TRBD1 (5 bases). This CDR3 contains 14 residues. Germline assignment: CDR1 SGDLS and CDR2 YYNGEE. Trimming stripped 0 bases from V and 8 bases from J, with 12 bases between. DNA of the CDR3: TGTGCCAGCAGCGTAGGGGGTCAGGGCTATGAGCAGTTCTTC. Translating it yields CASSVGGQGYEQFF.

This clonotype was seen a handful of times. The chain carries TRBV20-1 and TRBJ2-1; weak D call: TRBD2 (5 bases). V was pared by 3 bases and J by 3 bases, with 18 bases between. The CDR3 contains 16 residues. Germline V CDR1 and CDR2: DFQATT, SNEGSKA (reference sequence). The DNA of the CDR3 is TGCAGTGCTAGCTCTACCCCGGACTCCCTCTACAATGAGCAGTTCTTC. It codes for CSASSTPDSLYNEQFF.

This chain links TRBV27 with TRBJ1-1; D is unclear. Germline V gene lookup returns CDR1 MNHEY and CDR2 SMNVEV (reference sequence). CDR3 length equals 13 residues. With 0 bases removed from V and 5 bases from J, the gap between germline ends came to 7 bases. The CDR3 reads CASSLSSKTEAFF. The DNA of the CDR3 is TGTGCCAGCAGTTTATCAAGCAAGACTGAAGCTTTCTTT.

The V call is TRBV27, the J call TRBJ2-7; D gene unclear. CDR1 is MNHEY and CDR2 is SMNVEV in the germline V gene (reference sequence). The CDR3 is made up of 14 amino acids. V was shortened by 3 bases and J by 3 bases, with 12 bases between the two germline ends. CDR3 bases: TGTGCCAGCAGTTTTATAACGGCTCTCTACGAGCAGTACTTC. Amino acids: CASSFITALYEQYF.

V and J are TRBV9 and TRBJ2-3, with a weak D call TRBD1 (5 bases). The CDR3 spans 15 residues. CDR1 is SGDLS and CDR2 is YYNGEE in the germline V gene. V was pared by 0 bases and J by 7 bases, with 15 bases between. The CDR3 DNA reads TGTGCCAGCAGCGTAGTCGACAATGGACATCATACGCAGTATTTT. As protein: CASSVVDNGHHTQYF.

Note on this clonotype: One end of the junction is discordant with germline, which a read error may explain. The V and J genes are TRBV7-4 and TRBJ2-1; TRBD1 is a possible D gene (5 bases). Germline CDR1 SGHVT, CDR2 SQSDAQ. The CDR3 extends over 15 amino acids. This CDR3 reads CASSLVVASDNEQSF. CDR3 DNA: TGTGCCAGCAGCTTAGTCGTTGCCTCGGACAATGAGCAGTCCTTC. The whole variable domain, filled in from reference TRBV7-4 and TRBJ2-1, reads GAGVSQSPRYKVAKRGRDVALRCDSISGHVTLYWYRQTLGQGSEVLTYSQSDAQRDKSGRPSGRFSAERPERSVSTLKIQRTEQGDSAVYLCASSLVVASDNEQSFGPGTRLTVL.

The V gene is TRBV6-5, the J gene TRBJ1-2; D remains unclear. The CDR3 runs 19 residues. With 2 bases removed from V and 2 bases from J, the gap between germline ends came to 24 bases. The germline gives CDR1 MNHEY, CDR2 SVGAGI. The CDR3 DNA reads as TGTGCCAGCAGTTACCTGATCTCGTGGATCAAGGACGGAAACTATGGCTACACCTTC. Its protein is CASSYLISWIKDGNYGYTF.

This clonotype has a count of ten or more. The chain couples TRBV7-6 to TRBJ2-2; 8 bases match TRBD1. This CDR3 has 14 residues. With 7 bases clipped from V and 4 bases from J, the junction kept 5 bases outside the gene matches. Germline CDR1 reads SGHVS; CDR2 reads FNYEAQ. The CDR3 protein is CASTDRGRTGELFF. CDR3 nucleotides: TGTGCCAGCACTGACAGGGGACGCACCGGGGAGCTGTTTTTT.

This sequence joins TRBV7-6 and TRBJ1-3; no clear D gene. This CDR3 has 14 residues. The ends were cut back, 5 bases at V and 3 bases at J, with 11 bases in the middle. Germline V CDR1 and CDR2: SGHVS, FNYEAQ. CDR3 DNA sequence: TGTGCCAGCAGCCACATTCTCGGTGGAAACACCATATATTTT. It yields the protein CASSHILGGNTIYF.

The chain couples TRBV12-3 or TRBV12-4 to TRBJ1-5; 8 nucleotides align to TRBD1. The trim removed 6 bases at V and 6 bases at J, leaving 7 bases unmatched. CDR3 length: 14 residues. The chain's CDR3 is CASSAGGSFQPQHF. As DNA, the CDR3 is TGTGCCAGCAGCGCAGGGGGCTCGTTTCAGCCCCAGCATTTT.

CDR3 sequence reads: CASSQDRGTDTEAFF. The CDR3 DNA is TGTGCCAGCAGTCAAGACCGCGGGACAGACACTGAAGCTTTCTTT. The chain is built from TRBV12-3 or TRBV12-4 and TRBJ1-1, with TRBD1 matching over 7 bases. The CDR3 totals 15 residues. V shed 5 bases and J 3 bases; nucleotides not matched to a gene: 9.

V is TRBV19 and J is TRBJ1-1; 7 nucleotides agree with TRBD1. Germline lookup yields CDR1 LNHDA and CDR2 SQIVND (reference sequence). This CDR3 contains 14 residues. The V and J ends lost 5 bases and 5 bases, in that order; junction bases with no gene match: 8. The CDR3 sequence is CASSEQGRRTEAFF. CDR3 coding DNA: TGTGCCAGTAGTGAACAGGGGCGAAGGACTGAAGCTTTCTTT.

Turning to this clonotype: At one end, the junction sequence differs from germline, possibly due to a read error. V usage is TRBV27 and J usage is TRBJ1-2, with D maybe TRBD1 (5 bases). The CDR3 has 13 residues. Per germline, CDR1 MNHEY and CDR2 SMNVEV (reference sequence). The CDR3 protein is CASSFADTYGFTF. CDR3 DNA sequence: TGTGCCAGCAGTTTTGCGGACACCTATGGCTTCACCTTC.

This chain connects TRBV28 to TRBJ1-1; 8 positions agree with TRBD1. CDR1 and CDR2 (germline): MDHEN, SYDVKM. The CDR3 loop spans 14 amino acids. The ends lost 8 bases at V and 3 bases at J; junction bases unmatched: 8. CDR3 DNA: TGTGCCAGCCAGACAGGGGAACGGGACACTGAAGCTTTCTTT. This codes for CASQTGERDTEAFF. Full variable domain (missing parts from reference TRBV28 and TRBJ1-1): DVKVTQSSRYLVKRTGEKVFLECVQDMDHENMFWYRQDPGLGLRLIYFSYDVKMKEKGDIPEGYSVSREKKERFSLILESASTNQTSMYLCASQTGERDTEAFFGQGTRLTVV.

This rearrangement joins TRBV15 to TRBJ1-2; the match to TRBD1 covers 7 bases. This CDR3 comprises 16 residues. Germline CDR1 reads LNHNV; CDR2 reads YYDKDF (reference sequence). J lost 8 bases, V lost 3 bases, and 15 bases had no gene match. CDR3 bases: TGTGCCACCAGCAGGGACCCACAGGGGAACGTGCGGGGCTACACCTTC. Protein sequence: CATSRDPQGNVRGYTF.

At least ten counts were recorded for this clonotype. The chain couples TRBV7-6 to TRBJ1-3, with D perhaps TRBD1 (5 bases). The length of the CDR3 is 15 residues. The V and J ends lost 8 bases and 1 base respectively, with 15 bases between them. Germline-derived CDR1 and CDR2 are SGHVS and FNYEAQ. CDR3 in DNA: TGTGCCAGCGGGTTTGACAGTGATTCTGGAAACACCATATATTTT. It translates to CASGFDSDSGNTIYF.

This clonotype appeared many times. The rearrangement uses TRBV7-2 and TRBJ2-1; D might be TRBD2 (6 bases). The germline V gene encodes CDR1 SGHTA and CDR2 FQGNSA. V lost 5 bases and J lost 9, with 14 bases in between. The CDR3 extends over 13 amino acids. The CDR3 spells CASSPTSTAEQFF. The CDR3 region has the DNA TGTGCCAGCAGCCCGACTAGTACGGCTGAGCAGTTCTTC.